The present TCR beta chain was sequenced within a study of persistence of HIV-infected CD4 T cells. Overall study results and limits: TCR analyses could not target the rare provirus-carrying CMV-responding cells.

Note on this clone: Its specificity is not known.

This CDR3 has 13 amino acids. V lost 0 bases to trimming and J lost 5 bases, with 7 bases between them. CDR1 is MNHNS and CDR2 is SASEGT in the germline V gene. This was the immunoSEQ version 4 assay in survey mode. Only in-frame clones appear in the TCRdb table, and some are missing; sequencing was by immunoSEQ multiplex PCR. The sample has about 41,000 clones; around three quarters are singletons. An overlapping HIV-1 Gag peptide pool stimulated these cells at about 0.91 ug/peptide/mL. CD40L/CD69 double-negative CD45RO-high memory CD4+ T cells were collected. This sequence joins TRBV6-1 and TRBJ1-1; D call uncertain. The sequence was obtained from an adult man with HIV who was CMV-seropositive. The sequences come from CD4+ T cells sorted from PBMCs after 18-hour stimulation, collected from a patient who received antiretroviral therapy. In DNA, the CDR3 is TGTGCCAGCAGTGAAGCTGTAGGGACTGAAGCTTTCTTT. This sequence encodes CASSEAVGTEAFF.